These 25 T cell receptor beta chains originate from one sample sequenced in a study of shared clonotypes between healthy human individuals. Sequencing was performed with immunoSEQ multiplex PCR; in TCRdb, only in-frame clones are kept and a portion is missing. The sample records a few million clones, about 92% being singletons. Sequencing was done on a sample of naive CD4+ T cells sorted from blood. Subset specified: CD45RA+ positively selected. Receptors were obtained from a man between 18 and 29 years old in good health.

The gene calls are TRBV5-1 and TRBJ2-1, with D perhaps matching TRBD2 (5 bases). The V end lost 0 bases, the J end lost 3 bases, and 10 bases lay between the germline ends. CDR3 length: 15 amino acids. CDR1 SGHRS and CDR2 YFSETQ come from the germline V gene. CDR3 loop: CASSLDSGDYNEQFF. CDR3 nucleotide sequence: TGCGCCAGCAGCTTGGACAGCGGAGACTACAATGAGCAGTTCTTC.

The chain links TRBV6-5 to TRBJ1-1; 8 bases align to TRBD1. The CDR3 is made up of 14 amino acids. Per the germline V gene, CDR1 is MNHEY and CDR2 is SVGAGI. V shed 6 bases and J 5 bases; nucleotides not matched to a gene: 8. This chain's CDR3 is CASSRTGIGTEAFF. CDR3 nucleotide sequence: TGTGCCAGCAGCCGGACAGGGATTGGTACTGAAGCTTTCTTT.

In this sample, this clone turned up once. The V call is TRBV18, the J call TRBJ2-5, with no clear D. The CDR3 has 14 amino acids. V lost 1 base and J lost 2, with 8 bases in between. Germline loops: CDR1 KGHSH, CDR2 LQKENI. CDR3 in DNA: TGTGCCAGCTCACCACTAAGTCTTCAAGAGACCCAGTACTTC. Amino acids: CASSPLSLQETQYF. Filled out from reference TRBV18 and TRBJ2-5, the complete variable domain reads NAGVMQNPRHLVRRRGQEARLRCSPMKGHSHVYWYRQLPEEGLKFMVYLQKENIIDESGMPKERFSAEFPKEGPSILRIQQVVRGDSAAYFCASSPLSLQETQYFGPGTRLLVL.

The chain couples TRBV6-1 to TRBJ2-7; 7 bases are shared with TRBD1. The CDR3 totals 14 residues. The V segment lost 3 bases and the J segment 2 bases; nucleotides outside the gene matches: 4. Germline V gene sequence: CDR1 MNHNS, CDR2 SASEGT. The CDR3 protein is CASSEVDRAYEQYF. The CDR3 DNA reads TGTGCCAGCAGTGAGGTAGACAGGGCCTACGAGCAGTACTTC.

V usage is TRBV4-2 and J usage is TRBJ1-5; D uncertain. This CDR3 region has 16 residues. V gave up 0 bases and J gave up 9 bases, with 18 bases separating them. Germline lookup yields CDR1 LGHNA and CDR2 YNFKEQ. The CDR3 sequence: CASSQEGTREGGPQHF. CDR3 nucleotides: TGTGCCAGCAGCCAAGAGGGTACTCGTGAGGGTGGGCCCCAGCATTTT.

The V and J genes are TRBV30 and TRBJ1-2; a weak D match, TRBD1 (5 bases). The CDR3 extends over 15 amino acids. Germline V gives CDR1 GTSNPN, CDR2 SVGIG (reference sequence). The V gene lost 3 bases and the J gene lost 5 bases, with 19 bases spanning the gap. The CDR3 nucleotides are TGTGCCTGGAGCGTCGGCACCTCAGCAGGGTATGGCTACACCTTC. This gives the protein CAWSVGTSAGYGYTF.

This chain connects TRBV20-1 to TRBJ1-1; tentative D call: TRBD1 (6 bases). Germline V lookup: CDR1 DFQATT, CDR2 SNEGSKA (reference sequence). V dropped 7 bases and J dropped 6 bases, with 12 bases sitting between them. There are 11 residues in the CDR3. The CDR3 here is CSVPGGPEAFF. The CDR3 DNA sequence: TGCAGTGTCCCGGGGGGGCCTGAAGCTTTCTTT.

The V gene is TRBV13, the J gene TRBJ2-7; a possible D gene is TRBD2 (6 bases). Looked up from germline, CDR1 is PRHDT and CDR2 is FYEKMQ (reference sequence). Trimming pared 8 bases from V and 2 bases from J, leaving 16 bases between. The CDR3 contains 14 residues. CDR3 nucleotides: TGTGCCAGCGAGTGGAAGCGGGTCACCTACGAGCAGTACTTC. Residues: CASEWKRVTYEQYF.

This chain joins TRBV18 and TRBJ2-7; D may be TRBD2 (5 bases). Trimming removed 3 bases at V and 6 bases at J, with 12 bases between. The CDR3 spans 13 residues. In germline, CDR1 is KGHSH, CDR2 LQKENI. CDR3 residues: CASSPERVAEQYF. The CDR3 DNA is TGTGCCAGCTCACCGGAGAGGGTAGCCGAGCAGTACTTC.

V usage is TRBV25-1 and J usage is TRBJ2-7; perhaps TRBD1 as D (5 bases). Germline CDR1 MGHDK, CDR2 SYGVNS. The CDR3 runs to 13 residues. The ends were cut back, 3 bases at V and 2 bases at J, with 8 bases in the middle. CDR3 residues: CASSDRDTYEQYF. Here the CDR3 DNA reads TGTGCCAGCAGTGACAGGGATACCTACGAGCAGTACTTC.

The chain has TRBV18 and TRBJ1-5; weak D call: TRBD1 (5 bases). V was cut by 1 base and J by 1 base, with 11 bases left in between. The CDR3 is made up of 16 amino acids. CDR1 and CDR2 from the germline V gene are KGHSH and LQKENI. The CDR3 DNA reads TGTGCCAGCTCACCACAGGGGATTGGCAGCAATCAGCCCCAGCATTTT. Translation gives CASSPQGIGSNQPQHF.

The rearrangement joins TRBV5-1 to TRBJ2-3; tentatively, D is TRBD2 (6 bases). Between the trimmed V and J ends, which lost 0 bases and 4 bases, there was a span of 12 bases. From germline, CDR1 is SGHRS and CDR2 YFSETQ. This CDR3 comprises 15 residues. The CDR3 reads CASSLDAGRSDTQYF. The CDR3 DNA is TGCGCCAGCAGCTTGGATGCAGGGAGGTCAGATACGCAGTATTTT.

The CDR3 sequence: CASSPLAGPTDTQYF. The CDR3 DNA reads TGTGCCAGCAGCCCGCTAGCGGGCCCTACAGATACGCAGTATTTT. The chain joins TRBV9 to TRBJ2-3; TRBD2 aligns across 8 bases. The length of the CDR3 is 15 residues. V lost 4 bases, J lost 3 bases, and 7 bases stayed unmatched. Germline V gene lookup returns CDR1 SGDLS and CDR2 YYNGEE. Together with reference TRBV9 and TRBJ2-3, the CDR3 gives the full variable domain: DSGVTQTPKHLITATGQRVTLRCSPRSGDLSVYWYQQSLDQGLQFLIQYYNGEERAKGNILERFSAQQFPDLHSELNLSSLELGDSALYFCASSPLAGPTDTQYFGPGTRLTVL.

V is TRBV5-1 and J is TRBJ2-3; 11 bases agree with TRBD1. Looked up from germline, CDR1 is SGHRS and CDR2 is YFSETQ. Trimming at V came to 0 bases and at J to 6 bases, leaving 6 bases not matched to a gene. The CDR3 contains 16 residues. For the CDR3, the DNA is TGCGCCAGCAGCTTGGAGGACAGGGGGCGAGGGGATACGCAGTATTTT. It translates to CASSLEDRGRGDTQYF.

The chain couples TRBV6-1 to TRBJ2-1; D is ambiguous. V lost 10 bases to trimming and J lost 6 bases, with 19 bases between them. Germline CDR1 and CDR2: MNHNS and SASEGT. The CDR3 covers 14 residues. The chain's CDR3 is CAIALVSGANEQFF. The CDR3 nucleotides are TGTGCCATTGCATTGGTCTCGGGTGCCAATGAGCAGTTCTTC.

The CDR3 DNA sequence: TGCAGCGTTGGCCAGGGGATGAATGAGCAGTTCTTC. Encoded protein: CSVGQGMNEQFF. This sequence joins TRBV29-1 and TRBJ2-1; weak D call: TRBD1 (6 bases). The CDR3 spans 12 residues. V lost 4 bases to trimming and J lost 7 bases, with 11 bases between them. Germline V lookup: CDR1 SQVTM, CDR2 ANQGSEA.

The V and J genes are TRBV10-1 and TRBJ2-1, with 13 bases that match TRBD2. Germline CDR1 WNHNN, CDR2 SYGVQD (reference sequence). This CDR3 contains 15 residues. Unmatched junction bases numbered 2, after V lost 2 bases and J lost 7 bases. DNA for the CDR3: TGCGCCAGCAGTGAGCCGGGACTAGCGGGGAATGAGCAGTTCTTC. Translating gives CASSEPGLAGNEQFF.

The chain recombines TRBV19 with TRBJ1-5; D may be TRBD1 (6 bases). Germline-derived CDR1 and CDR2 are LNHDA and SQIVND (reference sequence). Trimming left V 3 bases short and J 1 base short, with 19 bases between. This CDR3 comprises 18 residues. The CDR3 bases are TGTGCCAGTAGTATTGGCTCAGGGGTTATGGGCAGCAATCAGCCCCAGCATTTT. Its protein product is CASSIGSGVMGSNQPQHF.

The table lists this clone with a count of one. Other DNA sequences within the sample encode an identical CDR3. The chain carries TRBV18 and TRBJ2-3, with unresolved D. V gave up 0 bases and J gave up 3 bases, with 4 bases separating them. The CDR3 totals 13 residues. Germline V lookup: CDR1 KGHSH, CDR2 LQKENI. CDR3 sequence: CASSPPITDTQYF. As DNA, the CDR3 is TGTGCCAGCTCACCACCGATAACAGATACGCAGTATTTT.

The table lists this clone with a count of one. The V and J genes are TRBV25-1 and TRBJ2-5; D is tentatively TRBD1 or TRBD2 (5 bases each). Near its end, the DNA agrees better with TRBJ2-7, so the J call may be wrong. Germline V gene sequence: CDR1 MGHDK, CDR2 SYGVNS. The CDR3 runs 13 residues. The CDR3 spells CASRDTAAYEQYF. The CDR3 nucleotides read TGTGCCAGCAGGGACACAGCGGCCTACGAGCAGTACTTC.

Only a few counts were recorded for this clone. CDR3 sequence (DNA): TGCGCCAGCAGCTTGGACGGGACAGGGAAAGCTTTCTTT. The encoded protein is CASSLDGTGKAFF. The chain joins TRBV5-1 to TRBJ1-1; 9 bases map to TRBD1. Germline V lookup: CDR1 SGHRS, CDR2 YFSETQ. Trimming took 0 bases from V and 9 from J; bases not matched to a gene: 3. This CDR3 comprises 13 residues.

The V and J genes are TRBV12-5 and TRBJ2-2; D not resolved. This CDR3 has 14 amino acids. Germline CDR1 is LGHNT and CDR2 is FRNRAP. Trimming shortened V by 1 base and J by 2 bases, and 5 bases separated the two germline ends. Here the CDR3 DNA reads TGTGCTAGTGGTTTGGGTTCAAACACCGGGGAGCTGTTTTTT. Amino acid sequence: CASGLGSNTGELFF.

The chain is built from TRBV28 and TRBJ2-2, with 8 bases identical to TRBD1. V gave up 1 base and J gave up 5 bases; unmatched junction bases: 15. The V gene's germline CDR1 is MDHEN and CDR2 SYDVKM. CDR3 length equals 19 residues. CDR3 loop: CASSLFLTRTGTPTGELFF. In nucleotides, the CDR3 is TGTGCCAGCAGTTTATTTCTCACCCGGACAGGGACCCCAACCGGGGAGCTGTTTTTT.

V and J are TRBV21-1 and TRBJ1-3. TRBV21-1 constitutes a pseudogene. This CDR3 region has 13 residues. The CDR3 protein is CASIRGSGNTIYF. In DNA form, the CDR3 reads TGTGCCAGCATACGGGGCTCTGGAAACACCATATATTTT.

About this clone itself: Other DNA sequences in this specimen translate into the identical CDR3. J is TRBJ1-1 and V is TRBV11-1; possible D gene TRBD1, 6 bases. V lost 2 bases to trimming and J lost 3 bases, with 10 bases between them. This CDR3 has 14 amino acids. Germline V gene data show CDR1 as SGHAT and CDR2 as FQDESV (reference sequence). CDR3 nucleotide sequence: TGTGCCAGCAGCTTAAGGGGGGGAGACACTGAAGCTTTCTTT. It is translated as CASSLRGGDTEAFF.